This passage covers 32 T cell receptor beta chains from one sample sequenced in a study of vaccination and CD4 T cells after COVID-19. The assay that was used to sequence DNA from cultured CD4+ T cells was the Oncomine TCR Beta short-read assay. TCRdb re-derived calls from the PCR reads in MiXCR, one entry per CDR3 protein. The sample consists of more than 10,000 distinct CDR3 sequences, roughly 30% of them appearing once. The antigens these receptors bind are not known. Treatment in this sample: approximately nine-day PBMC culture with coronavirus spike peptide pools or control peptides (ViraFEST assay). The specimen comprised CD4+ T cells from blood, cultured in vitro, sampled after SARS-CoV-2 vaccination. These receptor sequences come from a human donor who had recovered from COVID-19.

The chain carries TRBV21-1 and TRBJ1-1. TRBV21-1 is classified as a pseudogene. The CDR3 length is 15 residues. The CDR3 region has the DNA TGTGCCAGCAGTTATCGGGGTCCAATGAACACTGAAGCTTTCTTT. It yields the protein CASSYRGPMNTEAFF.

The CDR3 sequence: CASSLQWTGEIYEQYF. CDR3 DNA sequence: TGCGCCAGCAGCCTACAATGGACAGGGGAAATCTACGAGCAGTACTTC. The V gene is TRBV4-3, the J gene TRBJ2-7; TRBD1 agrees at 9 bases. The CDR3 sequence is 16 residues long. Trimming removed 4 bases from V and 3 bases from J; junction bases left unmatched: 10. Germline CDR1 is LGHNA and CDR2 is YSLEER.

The rearrangement links TRBV7-3 to TRBJ2-7; 9 bases are shared with TRBD2. The CDR3 runs 17 residues. J gave up 4 bases and V 5 bases, and 15 bases lay outside the gene matches. Germline V gene data show CDR1 as SGHTA and CDR2 as FQGTGA. CDR3 bases: TGTGCCAGCAGCCCACAGCCGTGGGCGGGAGGGCCGTACGAGCAGTACTTC. It translates to CASSPQPWAGGPYEQYF.

The chain couples TRBV6-1 to TRBJ2-1, with 9 bases fitting TRBD1. The V and J ends lost 6 bases and 4 bases, in that order; junction bases with no gene match: 7. Per the germline V gene, CDR1 is MNHNS and CDR2 is SASEGT. The CDR3 is 15 residues long. The CDR3 bases are TGTGCCAGCAGCCCGGGACAGGGTTTTTACAATGAGCAGTTCTTC. This codes for CASSPGQGFYNEQFF.

The chain combines TRBV7-6 with TRBJ2-3; the D gene is possibly TRBD2 (6 bases). The CDR3 length is 17 residues. The germline CDR1 and CDR2 sequences are SGHVS and FNYEAQ. Trimming removed 5 bases from V and 1 base from J, with 19 bases in between. CDR3 loop: CASSPRFGEEGTDTQYF. CDR3 nucleotides: TGTGCCAGCAGCCCACGGTTTGGGGAGGAGGGCACAGATACGCAGTATTTT.

This clonotype was observed a handful of times. The V call is TRBV28, the J call TRBJ1-1; D is ambiguous. Germline assignment: CDR1 MDHEN and CDR2 SYDVKM. V was trimmed by 5 bases and J by 7 bases, leaving 14 bases between them. The CDR3 sequence is 13 residues long. CDR3 region: CASSPPTGFEAFF. The CDR3, as DNA: TGTGCCAGCAGTCCCCCCACGGGGTTTGAAGCTTTCTTT.

The chain has TRBV2 and TRBJ2-1, with 10 bases identical to TRBD2. The CDR3 spans 13 residues. CDR1 and CDR2 from the germline V gene are SNHLY and FYNNEI. The ends lost 6 bases at V and 7 bases at J; junction bases unmatched: 3. CDR3 residues: CASSGTSVNEQFF. DNA for the CDR3: TGTGCCAGCAGCGGGACTAGCGTAAATGAGCAGTTCTTC. Supplemented by reference TRBV2 and TRBJ2-1, the full variable domain reads EPEVTQTPSHQVTQMGQEVILRCVPISNHLYFYWYRQILGQKVEFLVSFYNNEISEKSEIFDDQFSVERPDGSNFTLKIRSTKLEDSAMYFCASSGTSVNEQFFGPGTRLTVL.

The chain uses TRBV9 and TRBJ2-5; a possible D gene is TRBD2 (6 bases). The V end was cut by 7 bases, the J end by 2 bases, with 9 bases between. The germline CDR1 and CDR2 sequences are SGDLS and YYNGEE. The CDR3 is made up of 12 amino acids. The CDR3, as DNA: TGTGCCAGCGGGACTCTTCAAGAGACCCAGTACTTC. Its translation: CASGTLQETQYF.

This clonotype was seen a handful of times. The genes are TRBV7-2 and TRBJ2-5; no clear D gene. V was shortened by 2 bases and J by 7 bases, with 8 bases between the two germline ends. This CDR3 contains 12 residues. Germline V lookup: CDR1 SGHTA, CDR2 FQGNSA. The CDR3 is CASSLRKGTQYF. The CDR3 DNA reads as TGTGCCAGCAGCTTAAGAAAGGGGACCCAGTACTTC.

This rearrangement joins TRBV28 to TRBJ2-7; D possibly corresponds to TRBD1 (6 bases). With 6 bases removed from V and 4 bases from J, the gap between germline ends came to 13 bases. Germline CDR1 and CDR2: MDHEN and SYDVKM. This CDR3 has 13 residues. CDR3 nucleotides: TGTGCCAGCAGAACCGGGACAAGTTACGAGCAGTACTTC. It translates to CASRTGTSYEQYF. Drawing the rest from reference TRBV28 and TRBJ2-7, the complete variable domain is DVKVTQSSRYLVKRTGEKVFLECVQDMDHENMFWYRQDPGLGLRLIYFSYDVKMKEKGDIPEGYSVSREKKERFSLILESASTNQTSMYLCASRTGTSYEQYFGPGTRLTVT.

The chain carries TRBV20-1 and TRBJ2-2; D is uncertain. Germline lookup yields CDR1 DFQATT and CDR2 SNEGSKA (reference sequence). The V end was cut by 3 bases, the J end by 5 bases, with 16 bases between. This CDR3 has 15 residues. The CDR3 bases are TGCAGTGCTAGGCGTCGCCTTTTGGGGACCGGGGAGCTGTTTTTT. Protein product: CSARRRLLGTGELFF.

The chain employs TRBV28 and TRBJ2-7; D remains ambiguous. This CDR3 has 12 amino acids. Germline CDR1 and CDR2: MDHEN and SYDVKM. With 4 bases removed from V and 2 bases from J, the gap between germline ends came to 6 bases. In nucleotides, the CDR3 is TGTGCCAGCAGTTGGAGTACCTACGAGCAGTACTTC. It specifies CASSWSTYEQYF.

The chain has TRBV2 and TRBJ2-1, with a tentative D call TRBD2 (5 bases). With 6 bases removed from V and 9 bases from J, the gap between germline ends came to 12 bases. Germline assignment: CDR1 SNHLY and CDR2 FYNNEI. The CDR3 has 12 amino acids. The CDR3 loop is CASSRNRGEQFF. Written as DNA, the CDR3 is TGTGCCAGCAGCAGGAATCGGGGTGAGCAGTTCTTC.

This chain joins TRBV29-1 and TRBJ2-1; TRBD2 matches at 7 bases. The CDR3 contains 16 residues. The V and J ends lost 3 bases and 6 bases, in that order; junction bases with no gene match: 14. Looked up from germline, CDR1 is SQVTM and CDR2 is ANQGSEA. DNA of the CDR3: TGCAGCGTTGAGCCGCAACGGGAGGCCTGGAGCAATGAGCAGTTCTTC. Amino acid sequence: CSVEPQREAWSNEQFF.

The chain is built from TRBV15 and TRBJ1-3; D is unresolved. The germline gives CDR1 LNHNV, CDR2 YYDKDF (reference sequence). The V gene lost 0 bases and the J gene lost 8 bases, with 11 bases spanning the gap. The CDR3 sequence is 14 residues long. The DNA for the CDR3 is TGTGCCACCAGCAGAGAAGGGTCCGGATACACCATATATTTT. Translating it yields CATSREGSGYTIYF.

This chain uses TRBV15 with TRBJ1-5, with 9 bases lining up with TRBD1. Germline trimming cut 1 base from V and 4 bases from J; bases unmatched to any gene: 5. Germline CDR1 reads LNHNV; CDR2 reads YYDKDF (reference sequence). This CDR3 is 16 amino acids long. The CDR3 is CATSRVFGTGNQPQHF. CDR3 bases: TGTGCCACCAGCAGAGTCTTTGGGACAGGGAATCAGCCCCAGCATTTT.

V is TRBV24-1 and J is TRBJ2-5; TRBD2 might be the D (6 bases). Germline V CDR1 and CDR2: KGHDR, SFDVKD. V was shortened by 7 bases and J by 4 bases, with 9 bases between the two germline ends. The CDR3 is 12 residues long. The CDR3 sequence is CATSSGSETQYF. DNA of the CDR3: TGTGCCACCAGCAGCGGGTCAGAGACCCAGTACTTC.

The chain couples TRBV11-3 to TRBJ2-1; 13 nucleotides agree with TRBD2. The CDR3 length is 16 residues. Germline V gene lookup returns CDR1 SGHNT and CDR2 YENEEA. V was pared by 1 base and J by 8 bases, with 5 bases of the junction left unmatched. The DNA of the CDR3 is TGTGCCAGCAGCTTAGCCGGGACTAGCGGGACCTATGAGCAGTTCTTC. This gives the protein CASSLAGTSGTYEQFF.

The V and J genes are TRBV28 and TRBJ2-3; TRBD2 matches 11 bases. The CDR3 contains 18 residues. The germline CDR1 and CDR2 sequences are MDHEN and SYDVKM. The J segment lost 0 bases and the V segment lost 3 bases, leaving 8 bases of the junction unmatched. This CDR3 is CASSFLAGGPPSTDTQYF. The DNA of the CDR3 is TGTGCCAGCAGTTTTCTAGCGGGAGGCCCACCTAGCACAGATACGCAGTATTTT.

The chain recombines TRBV29-1 with TRBJ2-3; D gene uncertain. The V gene lost 5 bases and the J gene lost 2 bases, with 17 bases spanning the gap. Germline V gene lookup returns CDR1 SQVTM and CDR2 ANQGSEA. The CDR3 has 15 residues. The DNA for the CDR3 is TGCAGCGTTCGACCTAATAGAGGCTTCACAGATACGCAGTATTTT. It encodes CSVRPNRGFTDTQYF.

The chain carries TRBV5-4 and TRBJ2-5; 9 bases agree with TRBD2. The CDR3 has 16 amino acids. Germline V lookup: CDR1 SGHNT, CDR2 YYREEE (reference sequence). V lost 0 bases to trimming and J lost 1 base; unmatched junction nucleotides: 4. The CDR3 sequence is CASSLEGGRAQETQYF. CDR3 sequence (DNA): TGTGCCAGCAGCTTGGAAGGCGGGAGGGCCCAAGAGACCCAGTACTTC.

The chain joins TRBV30 to TRBJ1-2, with D unclear. The CDR3 has 14 residues. Trimming cost V 3 bases and J 0 bases, with 11 bases left between them. Germline CDR1 GTSNPN, CDR2 SVGIG (reference sequence). The CDR3 loop is CAWRAGQTNYGYTF. The CDR3 region has the DNA TGTGCCTGGAGGGCAGGCCAAACTAACTATGGCTACACCTTC.

This clonotype was counted only a few times. The V gene is TRBV7-9, the J gene TRBJ2-5; D is unresolved. Germline V lookup: CDR1 SEHNR, CDR2 FQNEAQ (reference sequence). The CDR3 is 11 residues long. V lost 1 base and J lost 9, with 6 bases in between. CDR3 bases: TGTGCCAGCAGCTTAGTTACGGCCCAGTACTTC. Its protein product is CASSLVTAQYF.

This rearrangement joins TRBV28 to TRBJ1-5, with unresolved D. Germline V gives CDR1 MDHEN, CDR2 SYDVKM. Trimming shortened V by 8 bases and J by 1 base, and 9 bases separated the two germline ends. The CDR3 contains 13 residues. CDR3 amino acids: CASDLDSNQPQHF. DNA for the CDR3: TGTGCCAGCGACCTCGACAGCAATCAGCCCCAGCATTTT.

This chain uses TRBV11-3 with TRBJ2-1; 10 positions agree with TRBD2. V was pared by 4 bases and J by 9 bases, with 9 bases of the junction left unmatched. Germline V gene data show CDR1 as SGHNT and CDR2 as YENEEA. The CDR3 is 15 residues long. For the CDR3, the DNA is TGTGCCAGCAGCTCCACTAGCGGGATATCAGGTGAGCAGTTCTTC. Protein: CASSSTSGISGEQFF.

The V call is TRBV18, the J call TRBJ2-5, with no clear D. The CDR3 runs to 12 residues. The germline gives CDR1 KGHSH, CDR2 LQKENI. Trimming took 3 bases from V and 5 from J, leaving 7 bases between them. The CDR3 DNA follows: TGTGCCAGCTCACCGGTAGGGGAGACCCAGTACTTC. This gives the protein CASSPVGETQYF.

This clonotype is termed medium-sized. This rearrangement joins TRBV27 to TRBJ2-7, with 10 bases identical to TRBD1. CDR1 and CDR2 (germline): MNHEY, SMNVEV (reference sequence). The CDR3 covers 16 residues. The V gene end was trimmed by 4 bases and the J gene end by 3 bases; junction bases not matched to a gene: 9. CDR3 bases: TGTGCCAGCAGTTCCTTCCGACAGGGGGCGGGCTACGAGCAGTACTTC. Protein sequence: CASSSFRQGAGYEQYF.

CDR3 in amino acids: CASSLGSGVGYTF. The CDR3 DNA is TGTGCCAGCAGTTTGGGCTCAGGGGTCGGCTACACCTTC. The chain joins TRBV28 to TRBJ1-2, with D possibly matching TRBD1 (6 bases). Germline V CDR1 and CDR2: MDHEN, SYDVKM. With 3 bases removed from V and 8 bases from J, the gap between germline ends came to 13 bases. This CDR3 region has 13 residues.

Judged by abundance, this clonotype is medium-sized (0.01 to 0.1%). This sequence joins TRBV2 and TRBJ1-5, with D perhaps matching TRBD1 (6 bases). Per germline, CDR1 SNHLY and CDR2 FYNNEI. This CDR3 comprises 15 residues. The V and J ends lost 7 bases and 6 bases respectively, with 19 bases between them. The CDR3: CASTPGQGKIQPQHF. The CDR3 nucleotides read TGTGCCAGCACCCCGGGGCAGGGGAAGATTCAGCCCCAGCATTTT. Combining the CDR3 with reference TRBV2 and TRBJ1-5 gives the whole variable domain EPEVTQTPSHQVTQMGQEVILRCVPISNHLYFYWYRQILGQKVEFLVSFYNNEISEKSEIFDDQFSVERPDGSNFTLKIRSTKLEDSAMYFCASTPGQGKIQPQHFGDGTRLSIL.

The genes are TRBV6-5 and TRBJ2-1; 9 nucleotides agree with TRBD2. V was clipped by 2 bases and J by 8 bases; unmatched bases: 19. From germline, CDR1 is MNHEY and CDR2 SVGAGI. There are 19 residues in the CDR3. CDR3: CASSYPKGGGTSRQDEQFF. The CDR3 DNA is TGTGCCAGCAGTTACCCCAAGGGGGGAGGGACTAGCCGCCAGGATGAGCAGTTCTTC.

The gene calls are TRBV28 and TRBJ1-2; 7 bases are shared with TRBD1. The V gene end was trimmed by 6 bases and the J gene end by 5 bases; junction bases not matched to a gene: 12. There are 15 residues in the CDR3. Germline V CDR1 and CDR2: MDHEN, SYDVKM. CDR3 region: CASSIARGGEYGYTF. In DNA form, the CDR3 reads TGTGCCAGCAGCATAGCGCGAGGGGGCGAGTATGGCTACACCTTC.

As to this clonotype: Sequence at one end of the junction differs from germline and may be a read error. J is TRBJ1-6 and V is TRBV7-7, with D possibly TRBD1 on 5 matching bases. This CDR3 spans 19 amino acids. Looked up from germline, CDR1 is SSHAT and CDR2 is FNYEAQ (reference sequence). The CDR3 reads CASSSAAKNRSLGNSPLHF. CDR3 coding DNA: TGTGCTAGCAGCTCGGCGGCCAAGAACAGGTCACTAGGGAATTCACCCCTCCACTTT.